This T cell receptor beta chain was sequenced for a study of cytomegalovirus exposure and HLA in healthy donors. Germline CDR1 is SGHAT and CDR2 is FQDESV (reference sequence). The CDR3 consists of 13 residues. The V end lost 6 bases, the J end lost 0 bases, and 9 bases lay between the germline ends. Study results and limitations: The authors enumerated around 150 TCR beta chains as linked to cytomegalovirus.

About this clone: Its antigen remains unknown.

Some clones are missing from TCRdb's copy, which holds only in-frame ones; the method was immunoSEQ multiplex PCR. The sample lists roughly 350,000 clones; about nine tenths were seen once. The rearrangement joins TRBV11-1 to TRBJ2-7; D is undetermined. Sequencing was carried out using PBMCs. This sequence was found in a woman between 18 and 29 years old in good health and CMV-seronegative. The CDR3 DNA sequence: TGTGCCAGCAGGTGGGCTGGCTCCTACGAGCAGTACTTC. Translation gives CASRWAGSYEQYF.